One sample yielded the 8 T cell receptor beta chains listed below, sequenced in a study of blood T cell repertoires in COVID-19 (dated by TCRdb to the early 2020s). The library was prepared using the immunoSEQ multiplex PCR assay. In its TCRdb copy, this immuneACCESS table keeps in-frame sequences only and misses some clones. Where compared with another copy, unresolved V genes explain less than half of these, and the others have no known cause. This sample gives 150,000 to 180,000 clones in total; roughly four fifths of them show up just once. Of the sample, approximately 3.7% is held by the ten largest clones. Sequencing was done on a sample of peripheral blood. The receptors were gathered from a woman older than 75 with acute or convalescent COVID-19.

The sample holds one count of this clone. The CDR3, as DNA: TGTGCCAGCACCCCCGCTGGCAGAACAAACTACGAGCAGTACTTC. This translates into CASTPAGRTNYEQYF. This chain links TRBV6-5 with TRBJ2-7, with D hard to call. The CDR3 extends over 15 amino acids. The germline V gene has CDR1 MNHEY and CDR2 SVGAGI. Deletions cut 7 bases from V and 3 bases from J, with 19 bases between.

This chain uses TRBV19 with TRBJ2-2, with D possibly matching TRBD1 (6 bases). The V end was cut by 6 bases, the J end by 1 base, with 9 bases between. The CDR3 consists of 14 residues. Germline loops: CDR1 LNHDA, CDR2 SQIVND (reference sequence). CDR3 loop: CASSRQENTGELFF. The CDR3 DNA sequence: TGTGCCAGTAGCCGACAGGAGAACACCGGGGAGCTGTTTTTT.

In DNA form, the CDR3 reads TGTGCCAGCAACTTCGACAGTCTGGTCACCGGGGAGCTGTTTTTT. It specifies CASNFDSLVTGELFF. V usage is TRBV21-1 and J usage is TRBJ2-2; the DNA was not compared with TRBD1, the D call given in the table. TRBV21-1 corresponds to a pseudogene. This CDR3 has 15 amino acids.

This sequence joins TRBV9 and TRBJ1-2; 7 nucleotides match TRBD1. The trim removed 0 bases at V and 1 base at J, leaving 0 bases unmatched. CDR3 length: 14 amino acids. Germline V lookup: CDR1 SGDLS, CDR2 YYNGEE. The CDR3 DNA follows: TGTGCCAGCAGCGTAGGGGACAGTAACTATGGCTACACCTTC. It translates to CASSVGDSNYGYTF.

CDR3 DNA sequence: TGTGCCAGCTCACCGGCCGGGCACTCAGGGTGGGGCTACACCTTC. Translating gives CASSPAGHSGWGYTF. The chain links TRBV18 to TRBJ1-2; D is possibly TRBD1 (5 bases). The ends were cut back, 3 bases at V and 8 bases at J, with 19 bases in the middle. CDR3 size: 15 residues. Germline values: CDR1 KGHSH, CDR2 LQKENI.

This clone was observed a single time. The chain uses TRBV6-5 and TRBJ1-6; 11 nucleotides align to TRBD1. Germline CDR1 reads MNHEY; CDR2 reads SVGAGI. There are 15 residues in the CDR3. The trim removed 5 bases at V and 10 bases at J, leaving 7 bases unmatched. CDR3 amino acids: CASSPRTGGGSPLHF. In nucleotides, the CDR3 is TGTGCCAGCAGTCCGCGGACAGGGGGCGGCTCACCCCTCCACTTT.

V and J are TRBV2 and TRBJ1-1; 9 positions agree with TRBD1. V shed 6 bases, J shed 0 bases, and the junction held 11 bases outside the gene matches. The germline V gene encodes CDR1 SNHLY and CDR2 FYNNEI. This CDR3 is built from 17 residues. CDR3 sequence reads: CASSDPGQGLLNTEAFF. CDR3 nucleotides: TGTGCCAGCAGCGACCCCGGACAGGGGCTATTGAACACTGAAGCTTTCTTT.

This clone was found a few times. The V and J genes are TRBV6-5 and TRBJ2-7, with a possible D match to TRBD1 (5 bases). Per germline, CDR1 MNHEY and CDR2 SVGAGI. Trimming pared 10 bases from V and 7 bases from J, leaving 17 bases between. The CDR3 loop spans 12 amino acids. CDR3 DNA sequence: TGTGCCACCCAGGGTTCCCGGGTTGAGCAGTACTTC. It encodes CATQGSRVEQYF.